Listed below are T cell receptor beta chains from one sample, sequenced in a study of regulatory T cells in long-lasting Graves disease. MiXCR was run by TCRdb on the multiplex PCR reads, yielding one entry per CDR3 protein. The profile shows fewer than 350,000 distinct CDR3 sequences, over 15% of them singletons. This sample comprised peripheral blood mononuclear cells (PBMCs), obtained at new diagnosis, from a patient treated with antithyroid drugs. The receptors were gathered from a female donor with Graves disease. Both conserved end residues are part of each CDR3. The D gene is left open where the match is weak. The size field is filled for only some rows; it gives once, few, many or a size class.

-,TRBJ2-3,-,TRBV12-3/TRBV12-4,TGTGCCAGCCTTCCCGAGTCCACAGATACGCAGTATTTT,CASLPESTDTQYF
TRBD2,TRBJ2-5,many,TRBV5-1,TGCGCCAGCAGCCGGGATTTGGGACTAGTTGAGACCCAGTACTTC,CASSRDLGLVETQYF
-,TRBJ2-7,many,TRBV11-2,TGTGCCAGCAGCCCATCGGACCGCTACGAGCAGTACTTC,CASSPSDRYEQYF
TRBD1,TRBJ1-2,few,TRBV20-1,TGCAGTGCTCTTACAGGGGGTACCAACTATGGCTACACCTTC,CSALTGGTNYGYTF
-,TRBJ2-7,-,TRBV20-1,TGCAGTGCTATAAACGCCTACGAGCAGTACTTC,CSAINAYEQYF
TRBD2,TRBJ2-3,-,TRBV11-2,TGTGCCAGCAGCTTAGCCCAGACTAGCGGGTTCACAGATACGCAGTATTTT,CASSLAQTSGFTDTQYF
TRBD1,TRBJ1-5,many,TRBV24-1,TGTGCCGCGGGGAAACCGGACAGGGGGCGGGGGAGCAATCAGCCCCAGCATTTT,CAAGKPDRGRGSNQPQHF
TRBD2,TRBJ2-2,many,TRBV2,TGTGCCAGCAGGAGGACTAGCTCGGGCGGGGAGCTGTTTTTT,CASRRTSSGGELFF
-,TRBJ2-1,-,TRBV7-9,TGTGCCAGCAGCACCACAGGTGATTTTACCTACAATGAGCAGTTCTTC,CASSTTGDFTYNEQFF
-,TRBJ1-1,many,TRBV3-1,TGTGCCAGCAGCCAAGGCTTGTCGAGGACTGAAGCTTTCTTT,CASSQGLSRTEAFF
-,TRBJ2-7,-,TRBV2,TGTGCCAGCAGTGAGTTCCAGTACCCAAACTACGAGCAGTGCTTC,CASSEFQYPNYEQCF
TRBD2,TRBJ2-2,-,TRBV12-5,TGTGCTAGTGGTTTTGTCCTGGGCGGGAGGTCAAACACCGGGGAGCTGTTTTTT,CASGFVLGGRSNTGELFF
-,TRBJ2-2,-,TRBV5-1,TGCGCCAGCAAACCCGGGGTAGCGAACACCGGGGAGCTGTTTTTT,CASKPGVANTGELFF
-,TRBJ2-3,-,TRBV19,TGTGCCAGTAGCGGTTACCTCAGCACAGATACGCAGTATTTT,CASSGYLSTDTQYF
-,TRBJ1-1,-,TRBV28,TGTGCCAGCAGTTTTTTAGGGGGAGGAACTGAAGCTTTCTTT,CASSFLGGGTEAFF
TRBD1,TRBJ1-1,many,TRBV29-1,TGCAGCGTGTCAGGGGGCACTGAAGCTTTCTTT,CSVSGGTEAFF
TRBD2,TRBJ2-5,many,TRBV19,TGTGCCAGTAGTCCACGGACTAGAGAGACCCAGTACTTC,CASSPRTRETQYF
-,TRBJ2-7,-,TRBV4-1,TGCGCCAGCAGCCAAATGAACCCCTACGAGCAGTACTTC,CASSQMNPYEQYF
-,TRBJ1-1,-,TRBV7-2,TGTGCCAGCAGGCTTCAGGCGTTGGGCACTGAAGCTTTCTTT,CASRLQALGTEAFF
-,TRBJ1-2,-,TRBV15,TGTGCCACCAGCAGAGATGGGCGAAACTATGGCTACACCTTC,CATSRDGRNYGYTF
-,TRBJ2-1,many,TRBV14,TGTGCCAGCAGCCTCTCCGGGACTTATAACTACGGGTACAATGAGCAGTTCTTC,CASSLSGTYNYGYNEQFF
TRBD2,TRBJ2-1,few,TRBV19,TGTGCCAGTAGTACAAGGACTAGCGGGAGGTGGGGCAATGAGCAGTTCTTC,CASSTRTSGRWGNEQFF
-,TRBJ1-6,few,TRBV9,TGTGCCAGCAGCCCCCGGACAGACTCCTATAATTCACCCCTCCACTTT,CASSPRTDSYNSPLHF
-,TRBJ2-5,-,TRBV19,TGTGCCAGTAGTATGTCCCGGTGGCAAGAGACCCAGTACTTC,CASSMSRWQETQYF
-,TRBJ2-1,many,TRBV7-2,TGTGCCAGCAGCTTAGGGTCAGGGGCCTCCTACAATGAGCAGTTCTTC,CASSLGSGASYNEQFF
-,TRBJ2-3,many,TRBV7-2,TGTGCCAGCAGCTTAGGACCGGTGGGGACGCAGTATTTT,CASSLGPVGTQYF
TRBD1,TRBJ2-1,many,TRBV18,TGTGCCAGCTCGAGCCTCACAGGGGACAATGAGCAGTTCTTC,CASSSLTGDNEQFF
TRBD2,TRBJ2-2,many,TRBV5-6,TGTGCCAGCAGCTTAGCGGGACACACCGGGGAGCTGTTTTTT,CASSLAGHTGELFF
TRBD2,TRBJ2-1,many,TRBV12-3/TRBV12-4,TGTGCCAGCAGCCGGGGGGAGGCCTCCTCCTACAATGAGCAGTTCTTC,CASSRGEASSYNEQFF
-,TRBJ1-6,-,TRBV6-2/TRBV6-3,TGTGCCAGCAGTACCCCGAACAAGGGGTATAATTCACCCCTCCACTTT,CASSTPNKGYNSPLHF
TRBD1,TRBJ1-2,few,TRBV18,TGTGCCAGCTCACCCGGACAGGCACCGGGAGGCTACACCTTC,CASSPGQAPGGYTF
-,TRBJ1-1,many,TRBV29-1,TGCAGCGTCCAAGAGGGCTACACTGAAGCTTTCTTT,CSVQEGYTEAFF
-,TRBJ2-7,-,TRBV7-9,TGTGCCAGCAGCTGGGGTACCGACGAGCAGTACTTC,CASSWGTDEQYF
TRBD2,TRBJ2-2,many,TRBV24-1,TGTGCCACCAGTGACCTGGGGACTAGCGGACCGAACACCGGGGAGCTGTTTTTT,CATSDLGTSGPNTGELFF
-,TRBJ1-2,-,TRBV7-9,TGTGCCAGCCGGTATCTGGTGTCTGGCTACACCTTC,CASRYLVSGYTF
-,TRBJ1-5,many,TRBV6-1,TGTGCCAGCCGCTACCGGAGCCAAGGGACGGGGAGCAATCAGCCCCAGCATTTT,CASRYRSQGTGSNQPQHF
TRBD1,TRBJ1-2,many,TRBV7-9,TGTGCCAGCAGCTTGCCCACACAGGGGTACACCTTC,CASSLPTQGYTF
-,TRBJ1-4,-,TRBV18,TGTGCCAGCTCACCCTCTGGGAGTCAGCAAAAACTGTTTTTT,CASSPSGSQQKLFF
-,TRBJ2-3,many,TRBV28,TGTGCCAGCATTTACCATGGGGGCGCAGATACGCAGTATTTT,CASIYHGGADTQYF
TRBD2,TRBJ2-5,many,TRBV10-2,TGCGCCAGCAGTGAGGAACCTCTAGCGGGTCAAGAGACCCGGTACTTC,CASSEEPLAGQETRYF
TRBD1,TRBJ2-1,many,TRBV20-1,TGCAGTGCTAGTCACCAGGGGGTAGGTTCCTACAATGAGCAGTTCTTC,CSASHQGVGSYNEQFF
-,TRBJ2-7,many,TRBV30,TGTGCCTGGACCGCGGATGGGGAGTATTACGAGCAGTACTTC,CAWTADGEYYEQYF
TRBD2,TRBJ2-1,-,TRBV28,TGTGCCAGCAGTTCTCTAGCGGGAGGGCCTGATGAGCAGTTCTTC,CASSSLAGGPDEQFF
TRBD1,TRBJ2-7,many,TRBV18,TGTGCCAGCTCACCACCCGGACAGGGGGACGAGCAGTACTTC,CASSPPGQGDEQYF
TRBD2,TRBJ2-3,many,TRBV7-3,TGTGCCAGCAGCTTAAACGGCGGGAGGACAGACAATACGCAGTATTTT,CASSLNGGRTDNTQYF
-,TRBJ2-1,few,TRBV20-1,TGCAGTGCTAGAGATTCTAGGCGGGACTACAATGAGCAGTTCTTC,CSARDSRRDYNEQFF
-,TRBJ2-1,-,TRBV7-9,TGTGCCACCGGAGGAGGGTATGAGCAGTTCTTC,CATGGGYEQFF
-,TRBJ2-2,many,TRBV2,TGTGCCAGCAGGGCAGTGAACACCGGGGAGCTGTTTTTT,CASRAVNTGELFF
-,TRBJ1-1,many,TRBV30,TGTGCCTGGACCTCCGGGGGTGACACTGAAGCTTTCTTT,CAWTSGGDTEAFF
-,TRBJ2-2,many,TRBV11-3,TGTGCCAGCAGCGCCCGCCTGAACACCGGGGAGCTGTTTTTT,CASSARLNTGELFF
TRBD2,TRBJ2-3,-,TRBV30,TGTGCCTGGGAGCGGGAGGGCACAGATACGCAGTATTTT,CAWEREGTDTQYF
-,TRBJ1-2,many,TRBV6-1,TGTGCCAGCAGTGCGGACAGCGGAAGTGGCTACACCTTC,CASSADSGSGYTF
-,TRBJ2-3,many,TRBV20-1,TGCAGTGCTCGGGACTTCTCCACAGATACGCAGTATTTT,CSARDFSTDTQYF